The 4 T cell receptor beta chains below all came from one sample that was sequenced in a study of T cells in narcolepsy. Using immunoSEQ multiplex PCR, the repertoire was profiled, and TCRdb retains in-frame clones only, with some absent. Of about 30,000 clones listed, roughly 80% are singletons. What was sequenced was memory (CD45RA-) CD4+ T cells from blood. The receptor set was obtained from a human donor in good health.

The chain joins TRBV18 to TRBJ2-5; D remains unclear. The CDR3 loop spans 11 amino acids. V was clipped by 4 bases and J by 1 base, with 1 base between them. Germline assignment: CDR1 KGHSH and CDR2 LQKENI. The CDR3 coding sequence is TGTGCCAGCTCACTCCAAGAGACCCAGTACTTC. Its translation is CASSLQETQYF.

This chain joins TRBV7-2 and TRBJ2-2; weak D call: TRBD1 (6 bases). The germline V and J ends were trimmed by 2 bases and 4 bases, with 14 bases remaining between them. Germline loops: CDR1 SGHTA, CDR2 FQGNSA. This CDR3 has 16 residues. The CDR3: CASSLRQGLSTGELFF. As DNA, the CDR3 is TGTGCCAGCAGCTTACGCCAGGGGCTCAGCACCGGGGAGCTGTTTTTT. Full variable domain (rest looked up from reference TRBV7-2 and TRBJ2-2): GAGVSQSPSNKVTEKGKDVELRCDPISGHTALYWYRQSLGQGLEFLIYFQGNSAPDKSGLPSDRFSAERTGGSVSTLTIQRTQQEDSAVYLCASSLRQGLSTGELFFGEGSRLTVL.

This chain links TRBV18 with TRBJ2-3, with D uncertain. Trimming shortened V by 0 bases and J by 1 base, and 5 bases separated the two germline ends. CDR1 is KGHSH, CDR2 LQKENI, per germline. The CDR3 is 14 amino acids. The DNA for the CDR3 is TGTGCCAGCTCACCACCGACACGCACAGATACGCAGTATTTT. This translates into CASSPPTRTDTQYF.

The V and J genes are TRBV30 and TRBJ2-7, with 7 bases lining up with TRBD1. The CDR3 length is 14 residues. V lost 1 base to trimming and J lost 3 bases; unmatched junction nucleotides: 6. Looked up from germline, CDR1 is GTSNPN and CDR2 is SVGIG (reference sequence). Here the CDR3 reads CAWSGPGQYYEQYF. Written as DNA, the CDR3 is TGTGCCTGGAGTGGACCGGGACAGTACTACGAGCAGTACTTC.